Below are 10 T cell receptor beta chains sequenced from a single sample in a study of OX40 agonist ivuxolimab in advanced cancers. TCRdb's table, derived via immunoSEQ multiplex PCR, lists solely in-frame clones and lacks some. The sample has about 71,000 clones; around 94% are singletons. The sample consisted of CD4+ or CD8+ T cells sorted from blood, taken in a trial of the OX40 agonist ivuxolimab. The receptors shown here come from an adult with an advanced solid tumor such as melanoma, head and neck, liver or kidney cancer.

The chain combines TRBV10-3 with TRBJ2-7; either TRBD1 or TRBD2 may fit D (6 bases each). Germline CDR1 is ENHRY and CDR2 is SYGVKD. This CDR3 has 11 amino acids. Trimming stripped 11 bases from V and 6 bases from J, with 14 bases between. The CDR3 loop reads CAAKEGGEQYF. The CDR3, as DNA: TGTGCCGCCAAGGAGGGGGGCGAGCAGTACTTC.

The chain recombines TRBV6-5 with TRBJ1-1, with D perhaps matching TRBD1 (5 bases). The ends were cut back, 2 bases at V and 5 bases at J, with 12 bases in the middle. This CDR3 contains 14 residues. Per the germline V gene, CDR1 is MNHEY and CDR2 is SVGAGI. CDR3 sequence: CASSYGGSGTEAFF. CDR3 in DNA: TGTGCCAGCAGTTACGGGGGATCCGGTACTGAAGCTTTCTTT.

This chain joins TRBV13 and TRBJ2-7; D not resolved. The germline gives CDR1 PRHDT, CDR2 FYEKMQ (reference sequence). The CDR3 is made up of 14 amino acids. V lost 5 bases and J lost 6, with 17 bases in between. The CDR3 DNA follows: TGTGCCAGCAGCCCCTTAGGCCCCCGAGGCGAGCAGTACTTC. Residues: CASSPLGPRGEQYF.

The CDR3 spells CASSSLSGGSAYEQYF. The CDR3 DNA reads TGCGCCAGCAGCTCGTTAAGCGGGGGCTCAGCTTACGAGCAGTACTTC. This sequence joins TRBV5-1 and TRBJ2-7; 8 nucleotides agree with TRBD2. Germline V gene sequence: CDR1 SGHRS, CDR2 YFSETQ. J was trimmed by 4 bases and V by 3 bases; bases with no gene match: 12. The CDR3 length is 16 residues.

V and J are TRBV27 and TRBJ1-2; maybe TRBD1 (5 bases). Germline lookup yields CDR1 MNHEY and CDR2 SMNVEV (reference sequence). The CDR3 is 18 residues long. V was shortened by 0 bases and J by 4 bases, with 21 bases between the two germline ends. The CDR3 DNA reads TGTGCCAGCAGTTTATCGTCGGTCGCCGCTCAGGGCGGCTATGGCTACACCTTC. This codes for CASSLSSVAAQGGYGYTF.

The genes are TRBV27 and TRBJ2-7, with TRBD1 identical over 7 bases. The CDR3 runs 14 residues. Germline trimming cut 3 bases from V and 2 bases from J; bases unmatched to any gene: 4. Germline lookup yields CDR1 MNHEY and CDR2 SMNVEV (reference sequence). The CDR3 region has the DNA TGTGCCAGCAGTTTCCGACAGGGACCCTACGAGCAGTACTTC. Translating gives CASSFRQGPYEQYF.

The V and J genes are TRBV6-5 and TRBJ2-1, with D perhaps given as TRBD1 or TRBD2 (5 bases each). Germline CDR1 is MNHEY and CDR2 is SVGAGI. Trimming took 0 bases from V and 0 from J, leaving 9 bases between them. This CDR3 has 16 residues. CDR3 loop: CASSYSWGSSYNEQFF. The CDR3 DNA follows: TGTGCCAGCAGTTACTCATGGGGGAGCTCCTACAATGAGCAGTTCTTC.

The chain is built from TRBV4-3 and TRBJ1-2, with D perhaps matching TRBD1 (5 bases). The germline gives CDR1 LGHNA, CDR2 YSLEER. This CDR3 contains 18 residues. V lost 3 bases to trimming and J lost 4 bases, with 24 bases between them. The CDR3 reads CASSQNVPGPEVGYGYTF. DNA of the CDR3: TGCGCCAGCAGCCAGAACGTTCCGGGGCCCGAGGTAGGCTATGGCTACACCTTC.

The gene calls are TRBV27 and TRBJ2-1; perhaps TRBD2 as D (6 bases). The CDR3 is 15 amino acids. V gave up 4 bases and J gave up 6 bases, with 16 bases separating them. Germline assignment: CDR1 MNHEY and CDR2 SMNVEV (reference sequence). The CDR3 region has the DNA TGTGCCAGCAGTTCCCCGATGGAGGGGTTCAATGAGCAGTTCTTC. Residues: CASSSPMEGFNEQFF.

The genes are TRBV9 and TRBJ2-1, with D uncertain. CDR3 length: 12 amino acids. V shed 4 bases and J shed 6 bases, with 8 bases lying between them. From germline, CDR1 is SGDLS and CDR2 YYNGEE. The chain's CDR3 is CASSPSINEQFF. For the CDR3, the DNA is TGTGCCAGCAGCCCTAGTATCAATGAGCAGTTCTTC.